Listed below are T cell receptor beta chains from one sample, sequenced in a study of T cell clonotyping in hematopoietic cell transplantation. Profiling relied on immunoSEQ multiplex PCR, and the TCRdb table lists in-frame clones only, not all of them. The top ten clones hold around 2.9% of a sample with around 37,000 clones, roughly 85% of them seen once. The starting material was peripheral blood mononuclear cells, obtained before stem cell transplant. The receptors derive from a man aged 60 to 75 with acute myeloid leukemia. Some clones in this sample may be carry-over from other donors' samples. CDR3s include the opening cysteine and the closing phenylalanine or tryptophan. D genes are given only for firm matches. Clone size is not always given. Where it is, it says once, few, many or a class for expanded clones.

DNA: TGTGCCAGCAGCGCGGGACAGGGGGCGGGACGGCCCCAGCATTTT; CDR3: CASSAGQGAGRPQHF; D: TRBD1; length: 15; J: TRBJ1-5; V: TRBV9; size: -
DNA: TGCGCCAGCAGACCCCTTTGGGGTGAAGAGCAGTACTTC; CDR3: CASRPLWGEEQYF; D: -; length: 13; J: TRBJ2-7; V: TRBV4-1; size: -
DNA: TGTGCCAGCAGTTTTCGGGACACTGTAGACTCACCCCTCCACTTT; CDR3: CASSFRDTVDSPLHF; D: -; length: 15; J: TRBJ1-6; V: TRBV6-5; size: once
DNA: TGCGCCAGCAGTAAAACGACAGGGTCCAACTATGGCTACACCTTC; CDR3: CASSKTTGSNYGYTF; D: TRBD1; length: 15; J: TRBJ1-2; V: TRBV5-1; size: -
DNA: TGTGCCAGCACCACGAGGGGGCGGATGTACGAGCAGTACTTC; CDR3: CASTTRGRMYEQYF; D: TRBD1; length: 14; J: TRBJ2-7; V: TRBV28; size: -
DNA: TGTGCCAGCAGCCGGGCGGGGAACACTGAAGCTTTCTTT; CDR3: CASSRAGNTEAFF; D: -; length: 13; J: TRBJ1-1; V: TRBV7-3; size: few
DNA: TGTGCCAGCAGCTTAGTGGTGGGGTACGGGGAGCTGTTTTTT; CDR3: CASSLVVGYGELFF; D: -; length: 14; J: TRBJ2-2; V: TRBV7-8; size: few
DNA: TGTGCCAGCAGTTTGGGGGGGCGCGAGGAAAAACTGTTTTTT; CDR3: CASSLGGREEKLFF; D: -; length: 14; J: TRBJ1-4; V: TRBV28; size: -
DNA: TGTGCCAGCAGCCCTCGGACAGCCTCCTACGAGCAGTACTTC; CDR3: CASSPRTASYEQYF; D: -; length: 14; J: TRBJ2-7; V: TRBV9; size: -
DNA: TGTGCCAGTAAGTTGACAGGCGGTCAAGAGACCCAGTACTTC; CDR3: CASKLTGGQETQYF; D: -; length: 14; J: TRBJ2-5; V: TRBV19; size: -
DNA: TGTGCCAGCAGTTTAGCGGAAAAACTGTTTTTT; CDR3: CASSLAEKLFF; D: -; length: 11; J: TRBJ1-4; V: TRBV28; size: -
DNA: TGTGCCAGCAGCGACGCCGGGACTAGCGTTTCCGAGCAGTACTTC; CDR3: CASSDAGTSVSEQYF; D: TRBD2; length: 15; J: TRBJ2-7; V: TRBV9; size: -
DNA: TGTGCCAGCAGCTTTCGCCCCATAGCGAGTGAGCAGTACTTC; CDR3: CASSFRPIASEQYF; D: -; length: 14; J: TRBJ2-7; V: TRBV7-8; size: -
DNA: TGTGCCTGGAGTGTACGAAGGGGGGTGGGAACGGAATATGGCTACACCTTC; CDR3: CAWSVRRGVGTEYGYTF; D: -; length: 17; J: TRBJ1-2; V: TRBV30; size: -
DNA: TGCGCCAGCAGCCCGTGGACCCTAAGAGAGACCCAGTACTTC; CDR3: CASSPWTLRETQYF; D: -; length: 14; J: TRBJ2-5; V: TRBV5-1; size: -